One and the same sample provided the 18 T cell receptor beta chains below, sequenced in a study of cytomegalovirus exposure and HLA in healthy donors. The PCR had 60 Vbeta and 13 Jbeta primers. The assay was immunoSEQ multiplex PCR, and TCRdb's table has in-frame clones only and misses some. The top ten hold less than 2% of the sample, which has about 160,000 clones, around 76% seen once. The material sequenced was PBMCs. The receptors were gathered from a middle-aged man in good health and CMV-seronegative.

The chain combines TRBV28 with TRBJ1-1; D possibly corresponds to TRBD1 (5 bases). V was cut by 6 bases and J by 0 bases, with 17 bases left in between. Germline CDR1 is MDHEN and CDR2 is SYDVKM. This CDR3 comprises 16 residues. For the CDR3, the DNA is TGTGCCAGCAGCATTCCTGTACAACAGGTGAACACTGAAGCTTTCTTT. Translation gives CASSIPVQQVNTEAFF.

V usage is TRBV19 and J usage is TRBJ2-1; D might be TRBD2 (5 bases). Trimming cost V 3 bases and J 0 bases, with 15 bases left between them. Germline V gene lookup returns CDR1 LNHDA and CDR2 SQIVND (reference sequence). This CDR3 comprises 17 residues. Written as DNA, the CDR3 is TGTGCCAGTAGTATGGACGGGGTAATCCGCTCCTACAATGAGCAGTTCTTC. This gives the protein CASSMDGVIRSYNEQFF.

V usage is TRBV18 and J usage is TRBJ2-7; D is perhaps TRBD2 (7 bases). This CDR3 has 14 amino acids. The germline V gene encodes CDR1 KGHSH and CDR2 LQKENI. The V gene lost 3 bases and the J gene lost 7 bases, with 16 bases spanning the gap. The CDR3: CASSPTAGHWEQYV. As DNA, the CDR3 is TGTGCCAGCTCACCTACAGCGGGACATTGGGAGCAGTACGTC.

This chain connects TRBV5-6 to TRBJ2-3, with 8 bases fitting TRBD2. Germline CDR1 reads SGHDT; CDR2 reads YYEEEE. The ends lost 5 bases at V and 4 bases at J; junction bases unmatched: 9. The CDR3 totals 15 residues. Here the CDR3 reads CASRFKRESADTQYF. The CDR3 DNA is TGTGCCAGCAGGTTTAAGCGGGAGTCGGCAGATACGCAGTATTTT.

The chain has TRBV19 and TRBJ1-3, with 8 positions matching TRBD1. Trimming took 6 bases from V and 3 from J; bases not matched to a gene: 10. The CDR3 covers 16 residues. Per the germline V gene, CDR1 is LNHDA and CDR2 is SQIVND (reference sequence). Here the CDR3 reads CASRQSRGQVGNTIYF. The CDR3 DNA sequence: TGTGCCAGTAGGCAATCCAGGGGGCAGGTTGGAAACACCATATATTTT.

CDR3 nucleotide sequence: TGCAGCCTGACGGCAGGAGGGATCACTGAAGCTTTCTTT. It encodes CSLTAGGITEAFF. The chain combines TRBV29-1 with TRBJ1-1; D call uncertain. This CDR3 is built from 13 residues. V was clipped by 8 bases and J by 4 bases, with 17 bases between them. Germline V gene lookup returns CDR1 SQVTM and CDR2 ANQGSEA.

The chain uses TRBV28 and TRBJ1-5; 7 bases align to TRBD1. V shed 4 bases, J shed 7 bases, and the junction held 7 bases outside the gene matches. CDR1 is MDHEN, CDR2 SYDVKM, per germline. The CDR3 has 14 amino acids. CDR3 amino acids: CASSSFRGGQPQHF. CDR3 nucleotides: TGTGCCAGCAGTTCCTTCAGAGGGGGCCAGCCCCAGCATTTT.

The CDR3, as DNA: TGTGCCAGCTCACAAGGAGGGTCTGGGGCCAACGTCCTGACTTTC. Amino acid sequence: CASSQGGSGANVLTF. This rearrangement joins TRBV18 to TRBJ2-6, with D possibly matching TRBD2 (6 bases). Germline values: CDR1 KGHSH, CDR2 LQKENI. This CDR3 is built from 15 residues. V lost 4 bases, J lost 1 base, and 8 bases lay in between.

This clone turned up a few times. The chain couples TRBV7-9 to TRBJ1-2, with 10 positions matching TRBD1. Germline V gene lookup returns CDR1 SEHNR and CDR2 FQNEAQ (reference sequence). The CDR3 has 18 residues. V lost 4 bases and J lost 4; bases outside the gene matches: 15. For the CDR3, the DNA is TGTGCCAGCAGCTCGGCCCGGGACAGGGGACTTTTTGCCTATGGCTACACCTTC. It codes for CASSSARDRGLFAYGYTF.

The CDR3 spells CASSLQGAQDYGYTF. The CDR3 coding sequence is TGCGCCAGCAGCTTACAGGGGGCGCAGGACTATGGCTACACCTTC. V usage is TRBV5-1 and J usage is TRBJ1-2, with TRBD1 identical over 9 bases. J gave up 3 bases and V 2 bases, and 5 bases lay outside the gene matches. The length of the CDR3 is 15 residues. Germline CDR1 SGHRS, CDR2 YFSETQ.

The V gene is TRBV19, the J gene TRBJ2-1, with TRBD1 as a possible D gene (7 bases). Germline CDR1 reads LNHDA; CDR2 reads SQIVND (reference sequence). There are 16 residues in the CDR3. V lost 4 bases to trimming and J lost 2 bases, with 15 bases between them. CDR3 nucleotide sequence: TGTGCCAGTAGTAGCCGACAGGGAGGAACCTACAATGAGCAGTTCTTC. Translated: CASSSRQGGTYNEQFF.

The CDR3 coding sequence is TGTGCCAGCAGCTTACAGGGAGAGACCCAGTACTTC. Protein product: CASSLQGETQYF. The chain combines TRBV7-2 with TRBJ2-5, with D possibly being TRBD1 (5 bases). Trimming shortened V by 2 bases and J by 4 bases, and 5 bases separated the two germline ends. The CDR3 has 12 residues. The germline CDR1 and CDR2 sequences are SGHTA and FQGNSA.

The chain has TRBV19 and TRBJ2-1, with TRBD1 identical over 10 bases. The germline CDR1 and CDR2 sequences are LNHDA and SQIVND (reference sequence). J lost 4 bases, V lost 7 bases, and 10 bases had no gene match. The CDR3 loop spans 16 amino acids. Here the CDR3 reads CASTLRTGGMYNEQFF. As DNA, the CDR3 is TGTGCCAGTACCCTACGGACAGGGGGGATGTACAATGAGCAGTTCTTC. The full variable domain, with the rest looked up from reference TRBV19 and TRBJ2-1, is DGGITQSPKYLFRKEGQNVTLSCEQNLNHDAMYWYRQDPGQGLRLIYYSQIVNDFQKGDIAEGYSVSREKKESFPLTVTSAQKNPTAFYLCASTLRTGGMYNEQFFGPGTRLTVL.

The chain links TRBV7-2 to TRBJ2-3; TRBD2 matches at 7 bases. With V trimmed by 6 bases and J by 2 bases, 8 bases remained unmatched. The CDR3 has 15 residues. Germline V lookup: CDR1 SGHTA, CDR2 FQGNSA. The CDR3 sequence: CASSSRAGNTDTQYF. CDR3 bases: TGTGCCAGCAGTAGTAGAGCGGGAAACACAGATACGCAGTATTTT.

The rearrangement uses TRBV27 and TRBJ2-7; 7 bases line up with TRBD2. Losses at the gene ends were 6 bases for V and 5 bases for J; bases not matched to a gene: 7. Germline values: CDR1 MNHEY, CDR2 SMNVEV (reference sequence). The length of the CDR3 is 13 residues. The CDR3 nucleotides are TGTGCCAGCAGAGGATGGGCGGGAGACGAGCAGTACTTC. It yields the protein CASRGWAGDEQYF.

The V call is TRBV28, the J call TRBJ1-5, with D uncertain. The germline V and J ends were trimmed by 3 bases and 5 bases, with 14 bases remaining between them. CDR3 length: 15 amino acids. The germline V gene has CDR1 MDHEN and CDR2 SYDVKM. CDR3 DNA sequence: TGTGCCAGCAGTTTGTCCTCTTTCGCGTATCAGCCCCAGCATTTT. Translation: CASSLSSFAYQPQHF.

The CDR3: CASSRTGAFGNTIYF. The CDR3 coding sequence is TGTGCCAGCAGCAGGACAGGGGCGTTCGGGAACACCATATATTTT. The rearrangement uses TRBV9 and TRBJ1-3, with 9 positions matching TRBD1. The CDR3 runs 15 residues. Germline V lookup: CDR1 SGDLS, CDR2 YYNGEE. V lost 4 bases, J lost 7 bases, and 9 bases stayed unmatched.

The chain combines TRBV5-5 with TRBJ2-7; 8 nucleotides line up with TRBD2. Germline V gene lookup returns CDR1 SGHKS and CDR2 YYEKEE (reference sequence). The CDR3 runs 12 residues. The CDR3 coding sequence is TGTGATTCGAGCGGGGGAATGGGCGAGCAGTACTTC. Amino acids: CDSSGGMGEQYF. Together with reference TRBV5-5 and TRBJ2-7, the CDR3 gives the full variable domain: DAGVTQSPTHLIKTRGQQVTLRCSPISGHKSVSWYQQVLGQGPQFIFQYYEKEERGRGNFPDRFSARQFPNYSSELNVNALLLGDSALYLCDSSGGMGEQYFGPGTRLTVT.